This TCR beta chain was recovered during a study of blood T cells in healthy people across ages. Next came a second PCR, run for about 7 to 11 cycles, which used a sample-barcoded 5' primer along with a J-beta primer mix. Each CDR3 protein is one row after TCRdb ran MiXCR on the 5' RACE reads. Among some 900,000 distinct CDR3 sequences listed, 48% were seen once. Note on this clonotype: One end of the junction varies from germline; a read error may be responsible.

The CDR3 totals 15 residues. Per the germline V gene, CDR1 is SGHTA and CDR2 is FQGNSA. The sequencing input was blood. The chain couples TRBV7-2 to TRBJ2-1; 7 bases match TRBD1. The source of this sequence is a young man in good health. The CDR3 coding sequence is TGTGCCAGCAGCTCCCAGGTGACAGGGACCAATGAGCAGTTCTTT. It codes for CASSSQVTGTNEQFF.